This TCR beta chain was obtained from a study of T cell responses to AZD1222 COVID-19 vaccine (dated by TCRdb to the early 2020s). Looking at the study overall: TCR sequencing covered some 240 trial participants: 200 to 210 given two doses of AZD1222 and about 26 given two doses of MenACWY control vaccine. Enrollment into the trials was organized by age into subgroups of 18-55, 56-69 and 70-plus years, and those subgroups contained roughly 160, 29 and 62 TCR-sequenced participants, respectively. Overall study results and their limits: Reportedly, almost half of the unique spike-specific TCRs recognized epitopes lying outside the regions that are mutated in the B.1.351 and B.1.1.7 variants. The 56-69-year group was small, and its depth increase did not reach significance, likely because of low power. A significant rise in spike-specific TCR breadth and depth was observed after two AZD1222 doses relative to day 0 and relative to MenACWY recipients. No day 14 peak-response samples were available, so repertoires were characterized only after the peak T cell response. The whole spike protein was spanned by vaccine-associated CD4 TCRs, and dominant responses were seen in regions 160-218 and 743-854. Conclusions about previously exposed vaccinees were limited because only six AZD1222 recipients were SARS-CoV-2 seropositive at baseline. Participants were mostly white British and included more females than males, and it was suggested by the authors that clonal diversity may have been underestimated.

The CDR3 regions of human TCRbeta chains were analyzed by immunosequencing. As for the authors' bioinformatics: TCRs in the repertoires were compared against a reference library of SARS-CoV-2-specific TCRs that had been generated with the MIRA antigen-specificity platform. Breadth meant the fraction of unique TCRs that were SARS-CoV-2-associated, whereas depth meant the fraction of total T cells that were SARS-CoV-2-associated. Each spike-specific TCR was assigned to its reactive spike region and to a CD4 or CD8 class using the MIRA data. Log10-transformed breadth and depth values were compared by one-way ANOVA with Sidak's multiple comparisons tests. Drawn from immuneACCESS, this table holds only the in-frame rearrangements with V and J called that TCRdb kept. Clones are partly lost; checked studies trace under half to an unresolved V gene and leave the rest unexplained. V and J calls and clone size are as listed in that table; D and trimming were resolved from the DNA. The sample contains roughly 95,000 clones, roughly 92% of them found a single time. Jointly, the top ten make up 2.5% to 3.5% of the sample.

The time point label on this specimen signifies: about 28 days (+/-7) after the second vaccine dose. Because spike-specific TCR depth and breadth did not differ between the two schedules, AZD1222 recipients who got a second dose at roughly 4 weeks were pooled with those who got a second dose at roughly 12 weeks. Samples from vaccinated people were obtained from the UK trials COV001 and COV002, which included a single-blind randomized controlled phase 2/3 trial of AZD1222 (ChAdOx1 nCoV-19) in healthy adults. For TCRbeta chain sequencing, PBMC samples from trial participants were taken at day 0 and at day 28 after the second dose. With respect to this clone: Its antigen is still unknown. Per-base quality was not reported, and no clone a single base away is much larger than it.

Spanning cysteine to phenylalanine, the CDR3 consists of 13 amino acids. Kept here is only the CDR3 DNA, which spans 39 bases and is read in frame from base 1. V and J lose 0 bases and 5 bases, and a span of 7 bases separates them. The germline V gene gives CDR1 as LGHNA and CDR2 as YSLEER. The source was peripheral blood, collected 28 days after the second AZD1222 dose. The chain is assembled from TRBV4-3 and TRBJ1-2; no confident D gene assignment can be made. This clonotype originated in an adult who received the AZD1222 COVID-19 vaccine. The DNA reads TGCGCCAGCAGCCAAGAGGGAGGATATGGCTACACCTTC. Its translation reads: CASSQEGGYGYTF.